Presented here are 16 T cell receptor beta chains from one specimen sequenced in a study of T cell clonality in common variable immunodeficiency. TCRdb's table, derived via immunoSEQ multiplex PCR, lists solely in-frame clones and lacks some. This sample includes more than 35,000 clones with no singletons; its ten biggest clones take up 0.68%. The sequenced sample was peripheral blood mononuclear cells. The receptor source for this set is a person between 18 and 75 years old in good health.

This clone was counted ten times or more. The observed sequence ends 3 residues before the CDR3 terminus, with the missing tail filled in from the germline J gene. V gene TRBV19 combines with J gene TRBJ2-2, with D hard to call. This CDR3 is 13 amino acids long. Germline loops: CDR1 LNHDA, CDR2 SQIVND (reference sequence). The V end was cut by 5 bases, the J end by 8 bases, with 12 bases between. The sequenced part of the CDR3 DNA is TGTGCCAGTAGTTTGACTGGGTCGGGGGAG. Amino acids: CASSLTGSGE. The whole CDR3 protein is CASSLTGSGELFF.

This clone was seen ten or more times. The part of the CDR3 DNA that was read is TGTGCCATCAGGGAAGATCGACAGACGAACACTGAA. Amino acids: CAIREDRQTNTE. The whole CDR3 sequence reads CAIREDRQTNTEAFF. The chain carries TRBV10-3 and TRBJ1-1, with D possibly TRBD1 on 5 matching bases. The DNA ends 3 residues before the CDR3 does, and the rest of the CDR3 is filled in from the germline J gene. The length of the CDR3 is 15 residues. Trimming pared 6 bases from V and 1 base from J, leaving 15 bases between. Looked up from germline, CDR1 is ENHRY and CDR2 is SYGVKD.

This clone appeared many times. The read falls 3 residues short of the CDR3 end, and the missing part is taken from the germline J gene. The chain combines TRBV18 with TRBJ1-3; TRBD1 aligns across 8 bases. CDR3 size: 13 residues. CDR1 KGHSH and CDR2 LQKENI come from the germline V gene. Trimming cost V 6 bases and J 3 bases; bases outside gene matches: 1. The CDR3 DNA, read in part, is TGTGCCAGCTCCGGACAGGGTGGAAACACC. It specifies CASSGQGGNT. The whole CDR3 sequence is CASSGQGGNTIYF. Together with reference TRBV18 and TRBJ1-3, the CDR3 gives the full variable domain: NAGVMQNPRHLVRRRGQEARLRCSPMKGHSHVYWYRQLPEEGLKFMVYLQKENIIDESGMPKERFSAEFPKEGPSILRIQQVVRGDSAAYFCASSGQGGNTIYFGEGSWLTVV.

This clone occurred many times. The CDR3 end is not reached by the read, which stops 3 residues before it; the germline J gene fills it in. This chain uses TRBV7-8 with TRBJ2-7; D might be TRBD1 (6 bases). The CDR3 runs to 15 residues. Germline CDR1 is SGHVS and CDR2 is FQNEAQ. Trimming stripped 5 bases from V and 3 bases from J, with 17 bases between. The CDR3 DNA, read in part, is TGTGCCAGCAGCCTGAGGGGGTTTAGCAACTACGAG. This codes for CASSLRGFSNYE. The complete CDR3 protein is CASSLRGFSNYEQYF.

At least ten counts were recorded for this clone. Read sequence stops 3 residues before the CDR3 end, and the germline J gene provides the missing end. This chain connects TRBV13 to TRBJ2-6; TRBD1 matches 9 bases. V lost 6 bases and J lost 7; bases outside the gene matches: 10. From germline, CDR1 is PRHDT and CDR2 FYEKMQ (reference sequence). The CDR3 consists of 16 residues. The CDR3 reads CASRKTGTGSANVLTF. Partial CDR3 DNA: TGTGCCAGCAGGAAGACAGGGACAGGGTCTGCCAACGTC.

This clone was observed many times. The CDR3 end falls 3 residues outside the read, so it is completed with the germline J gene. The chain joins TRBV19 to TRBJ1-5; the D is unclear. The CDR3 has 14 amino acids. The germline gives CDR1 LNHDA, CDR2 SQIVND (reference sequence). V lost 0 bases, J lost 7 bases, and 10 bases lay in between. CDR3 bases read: TGTGCCAGTAGTATAGAATCTTTGGGCCAGCCC. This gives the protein CASSIESLGQP. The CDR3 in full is CASSIESLGQPQHF.

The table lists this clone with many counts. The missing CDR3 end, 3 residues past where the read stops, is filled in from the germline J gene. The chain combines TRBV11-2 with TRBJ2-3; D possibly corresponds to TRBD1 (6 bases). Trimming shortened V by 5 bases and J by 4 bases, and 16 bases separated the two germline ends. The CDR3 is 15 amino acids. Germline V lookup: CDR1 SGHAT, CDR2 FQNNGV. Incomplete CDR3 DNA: TGTGCCAGCAGCGCGACAGGTGGTTACGCAGATACG. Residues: CASSATGGYADT. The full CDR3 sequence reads CASSATGGYADTQYF.

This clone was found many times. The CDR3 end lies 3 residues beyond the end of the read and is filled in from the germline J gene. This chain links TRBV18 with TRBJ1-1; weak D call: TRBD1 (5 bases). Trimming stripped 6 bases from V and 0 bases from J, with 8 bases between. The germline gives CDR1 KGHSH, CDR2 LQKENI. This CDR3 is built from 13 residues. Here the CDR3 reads CASSTDMNTEAFF. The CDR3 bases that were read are TGTGCCAGCTCGACAGATATGAACACTGAA.

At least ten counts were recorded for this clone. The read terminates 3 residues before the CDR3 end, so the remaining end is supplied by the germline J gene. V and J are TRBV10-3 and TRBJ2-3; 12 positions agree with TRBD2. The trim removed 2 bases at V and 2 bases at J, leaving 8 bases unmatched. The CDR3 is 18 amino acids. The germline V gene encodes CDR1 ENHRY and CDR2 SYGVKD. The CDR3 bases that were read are TGTGCCATCAGTGAGAGGGGACTAGCGGGCGGAGACACAGATACG. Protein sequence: CAISERGLAGGDTDT. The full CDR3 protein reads CAISERGLAGGDTDTQYF.

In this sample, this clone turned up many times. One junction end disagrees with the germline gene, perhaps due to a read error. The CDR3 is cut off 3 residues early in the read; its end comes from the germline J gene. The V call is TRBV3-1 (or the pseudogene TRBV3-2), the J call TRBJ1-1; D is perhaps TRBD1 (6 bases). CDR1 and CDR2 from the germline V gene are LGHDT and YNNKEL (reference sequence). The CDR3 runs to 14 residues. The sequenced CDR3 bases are TGTGCCAGCAGCGAAGAGGACAGGAACACTGAA. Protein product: CASSEEDRNTE. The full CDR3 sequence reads CASSEEDRNTEAFF.

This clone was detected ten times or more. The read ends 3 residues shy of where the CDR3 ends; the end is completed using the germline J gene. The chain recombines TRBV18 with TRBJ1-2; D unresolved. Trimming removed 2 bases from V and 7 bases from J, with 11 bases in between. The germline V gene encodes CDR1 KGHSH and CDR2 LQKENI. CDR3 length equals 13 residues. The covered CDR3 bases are TGTGCCAGCTCACCAGGCGGGGTAGGTGGC. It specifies CASSPGGVGG. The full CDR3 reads CASSPGGVGGYTF.

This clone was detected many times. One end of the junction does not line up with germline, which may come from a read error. The covered CDR3 bases are TGTGCCAGCGGTGACCAGGGCTACACCGGGGAG. Translated, it gives CASGDQGYTGE. The whole CDR3 region reads CASGDQGYTGELFF. This chain links TRBV6-4 with TRBJ2-2, with a tentative D call TRBD1 (5 bases). From the germline J gene comes the end of the CDR3, since the read stops 3 residues before it. CDR1 is MRHNA, CDR2 SNTAGT, per germline. The CDR3 loop spans 14 amino acids.

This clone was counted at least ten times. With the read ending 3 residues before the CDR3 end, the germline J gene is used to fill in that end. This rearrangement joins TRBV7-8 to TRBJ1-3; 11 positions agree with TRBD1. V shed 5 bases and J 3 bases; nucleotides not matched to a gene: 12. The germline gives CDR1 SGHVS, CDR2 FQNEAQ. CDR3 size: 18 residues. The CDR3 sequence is CASSADRGPSLGGNTIYF. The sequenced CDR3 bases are TGTGCCAGCAGCGCGGACAGGGGGCCATCGCTCGGTGGAAACACC.

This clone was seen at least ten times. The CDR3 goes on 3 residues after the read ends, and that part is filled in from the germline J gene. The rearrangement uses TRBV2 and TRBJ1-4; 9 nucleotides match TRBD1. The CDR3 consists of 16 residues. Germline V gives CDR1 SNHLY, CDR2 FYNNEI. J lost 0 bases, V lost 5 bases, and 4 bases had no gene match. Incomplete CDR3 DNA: TGTGCCAGCAGTAACGGACAGGGGACAACTAATGAAAAA. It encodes CASSNGQGTTNEK. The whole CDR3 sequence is CASSNGQGTTNEKLFF.

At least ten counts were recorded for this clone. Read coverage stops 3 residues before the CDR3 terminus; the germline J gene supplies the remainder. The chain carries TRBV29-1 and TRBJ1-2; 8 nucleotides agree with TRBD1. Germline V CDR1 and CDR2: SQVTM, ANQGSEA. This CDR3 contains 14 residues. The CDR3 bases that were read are TGCAGCGTTGATCGTGGACAGGGTGGTTGGAGC. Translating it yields CSVDRGQGGWS. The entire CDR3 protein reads CSVDRGQGGWSYTF.

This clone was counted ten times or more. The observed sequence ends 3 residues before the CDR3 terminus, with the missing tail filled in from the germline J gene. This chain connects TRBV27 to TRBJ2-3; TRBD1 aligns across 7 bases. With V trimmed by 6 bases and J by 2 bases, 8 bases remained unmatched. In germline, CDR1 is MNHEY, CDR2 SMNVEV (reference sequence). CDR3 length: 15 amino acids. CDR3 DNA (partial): TGTGCCAGCAGGGAACAGGGGTGGGACACAGATACG. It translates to CASREQGWDTDT. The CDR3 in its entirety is CASREQGWDTDTQYF.